This passage covers 10 T cell receptor beta chains from one sample sequenced in a study of blood T cell repertoires in COVID-19 (dated by TCRdb to the early 2020s). The library was generated by the immunoSEQ multiplex PCR assay. TCRdb carries this immuneACCESS record with in-frame sequences only. Its versions omit some clonotypes, under half of them owing to an unresolved V gene in the studies checked, with the rest unexplained. This sample gives 40,000 to 45,000 clones in total; 65% to 85% of them show up just once. Roughly 30% of the sample is held by the ten biggest clonotypes. Sequenced sample: peripheral blood. These receptors all stem from a woman aged 80 or over with acute or convalescent COVID-19.

This sequence joins TRBV5-1 and TRBJ1-3, with D possibly matching TRBD1 (6 bases). Germline-derived CDR1 and CDR2 are SGHRS and YFSETQ. CDR3 length: 13 amino acids. V lost 4 bases and J 5 bases, leaving 10 bases between the germline ends. The CDR3 DNA is TGCGCCAGCAGCGCAGGACAGAGAAACACCATATATTTT. This codes for CASSAGQRNTIYF.

The chain recombines TRBV5-1 with TRBJ1-1; a possible D gene is TRBD1 (5 bases). The CDR3 runs 13 residues. V was trimmed by 3 bases and J by 1 base, leaving 7 bases between them. Germline CDR1 is SGHRS and CDR2 is YFSETQ. CDR3: CASSYTGNTEAFF. CDR3 bases: TGCGCCAGCAGCTATACAGGGAACACTGAAGCTTTCTTT.

This chain uses TRBV19 with TRBJ1-4; 9 positions match TRBD1. This CDR3 is built from 14 residues. Trimming took 6 bases from V and 8 from J; bases not matched to a gene: 7. Germline CDR1 LNHDA, CDR2 SQIVND (reference sequence). The CDR3 DNA is TGTGCCAGTAGCGGAGGACAGGGGCGGGAAAAACTGTTTTTT. Residues: CASSGGQGREKLFF.

The CDR3 DNA reads TGTGCCAGCAGCACGGGACAGGCAAGCAATCAGCCCCAGCATTTT. Translated: CASSTGQASNQPQHF. The chain combines TRBV5-8 with TRBJ1-5; 8 bases match TRBD1. The V gene end was trimmed by 4 bases and the J gene end by 1 base; junction bases not matched to a gene: 4. The CDR3 length is 15 residues. The germline V gene encodes CDR1 SGHTS and CDR2 YDEGEE.

The chain uses TRBV30 and TRBJ1-2; 8 bases line up with TRBD1. Germline V gene data show CDR1 as GTSNPN and CDR2 as SVGIG (reference sequence). Losses at the gene ends were 8 bases for V and 0 bases for J; bases not matched to a gene: 8. CDR3 size: 14 residues. The CDR3 reads CAATGGNSNYGYTF. In DNA, the CDR3 is TGTGCCGCAACAGGGGGTAATTCTAACTATGGCTACACCTTC. The whole variable domain, remainder taken from reference TRBV30 and TRBJ1-2, is SQTIHQWPATLVQPVGSPLSLECTVEGTSNPNLYWYRQAAGRGLQLLFYSVGIGQISSEVPQNLSASRPQDRQFILSSKKLLLSDSGFYLCAATGGNSNYGYTFGSGTRLTVV.

This clone was seen a few times. The V call is TRBV4-1, the J call TRBJ2-5; no firm D call. CDR3 length: 13 residues. Germline V gene data show CDR1 as MGHRA and CDR2 as YSYEKL. With 4 bases removed from V and 2 bases from J, the gap between germline ends came to 8 bases. The CDR3 DNA is TGCGCCAGCAGCCGGCTTTCTCAAGAGACCCAGTACTTC. Amino acid sequence: CASSRLSQETQYF.

This chain joins TRBV10-1 and TRBJ1-1; D perhaps matches TRBD1 (5 bases). CDR1 is WNHNN, CDR2 SYGVQD, per germline (reference sequence). The CDR3 consists of 13 residues. Deletions cut 4 bases from V and 2 bases from J, with 8 bases between. The CDR3 sequence: CASSGQTNTEAFF. The CDR3 coding sequence is TGCGCCAGCAGTGGACAGACTAACACTGAAGCTTTCTTT.

J is TRBJ1-2 and V is TRBV15; TRBD1 agrees at 8 bases. The germline V gene has CDR1 LNHNV and CDR2 YYDKDF (reference sequence). The CDR3 contains 12 residues. Trimming removed 8 bases from V and 7 bases from J; junction bases left unmatched: 6. This CDR3 is CATSQGGVGYTF. The CDR3 DNA reads as TGTGCCACCTCACAGGGGGGGGTTGGCTACACCTTC. The whole variable domain, filled in from reference TRBV15 and TRBJ1-2, reads DAMVIQNPRYQVTQFGKPVTLSCSQTLNHNVMYWYQQKSSQAPKLLFHYYDKDFNNEADTPDNFQSRRPNTSFCFLDIRSPGLGDTAMYLCATSQGGVGYTFGSGTRLTVV.

The gene calls are TRBV6-5 and TRBJ1-1, with 7 bases aligning to TRBD1. Per germline, CDR1 MNHEY and CDR2 SVGAGI. There are 13 residues in the CDR3. V shed 6 bases and J 0 bases; nucleotides not matched to a gene: 1. The CDR3 DNA reads TGTGCCAGCAGAGACAGGGTGAACACTGAAGCTTTCTTT. Protein: CASRDRVNTEAFF.

In its sample, this clone was seen once. This chain links TRBV11-2 with TRBJ2-7, with a weak D call TRBD1 (6 bases). The CDR3 sequence is 13 residues long. Germline lookup yields CDR1 SGHAT and CDR2 FQNNGV. Trimming left V 5 bases short and J 3 bases short, with 11 bases between. This chain's CDR3 is CASSKDRLYEQYF. CDR3 nucleotide sequence: TGTGCCAGCAGCAAAGACAGGCTCTACGAGCAGTACTTC.